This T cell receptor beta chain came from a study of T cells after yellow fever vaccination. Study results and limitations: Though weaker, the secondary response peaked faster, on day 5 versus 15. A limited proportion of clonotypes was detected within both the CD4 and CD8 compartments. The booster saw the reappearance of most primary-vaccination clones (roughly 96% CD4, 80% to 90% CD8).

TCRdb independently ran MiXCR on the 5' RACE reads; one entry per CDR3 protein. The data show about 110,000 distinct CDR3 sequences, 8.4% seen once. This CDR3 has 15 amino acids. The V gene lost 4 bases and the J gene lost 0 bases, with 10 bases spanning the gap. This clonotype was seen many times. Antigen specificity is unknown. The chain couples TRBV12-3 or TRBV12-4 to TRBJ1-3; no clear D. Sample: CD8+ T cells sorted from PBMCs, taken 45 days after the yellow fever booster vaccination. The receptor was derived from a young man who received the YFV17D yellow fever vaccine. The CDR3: CASSSTEDSGNTIYF. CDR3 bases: TGTGCCAGCAGTTCGACGGAAGACTCTGGAAACACCATATATTTT.